The next 3 T cell receptor beta chains were all read from a single sample in a study of T-cell reconstitution after alpha-beta-depleted transplantation in children. Unique molecular identifiers tagged the TCRbeta library. One entry per CDR3 protein results from TCRdb running MiXCR on the PCR reads. Of some 600,000 distinct CDR3 sequences in the sample, about 15% were seen once. Material: PBMCs from the stem cell graft donor, obtained from the stem cell graft. These receptors all come from a human donor who donated a stem cell graft to a child with acute myeloid leukemia.

This clonotype has just a few counts. The CDR3 loop reads CASTRGQATDTQYF. The CDR3 region has the DNA TGTGCCAGCACTCGGGGACAGGCCACAGATACGCAGTATTTT. This chain joins TRBV12-3 or TRBV12-4 and TRBJ2-3, with 8 bases matching TRBD1. The length of the CDR3 is 14 residues. Unmatched junction bases numbered 5, after V lost 7 bases and J lost 2 bases.

About this clonotype: A much larger clonotype is one base distant, so this may be a read error. The chain carries TRBV20-1 and TRBJ1-6; D possibly corresponds to TRBD1 (5 bases). The CDR3 loop spans 13 amino acids. Per the germline V gene, CDR1 is DFQATT and CDR2 is SNEGSKA (reference sequence). Deletions cut 5 bases from V and 7 bases from J, with 12 bases between. CDR3 DNA sequence: TGCAGTGCTTTTCGACAGAGAAATTCACCCCTCCACTTT. Translated: CSAFRQRNSPLHF.

The chain has TRBV4-2 and TRBJ2-2; D gene ambiguous. V dropped 3 bases and J dropped 6 bases, with 8 bases sitting between them. The germline CDR1 and CDR2 sequences are LGHNA and YNFKEQ. This CDR3 comprises 13 residues. The CDR3 DNA reads TGTGCCAGCAGCCATGGACCGCCCGGGGAGCTGTTTTTT. As protein: CASSHGPPGELFF.